The entry that follows covers one TCR beta chain sequence. Its antigen is not known. The sample originates from a study of radiation and T cells in renal cell carcinoma. Study-level information: Nephrectomy followed 15 Gy stereotactic body radiation by 4 weeks. Study-wide findings and caveats: Top tumor clonotypes rose in blood 2 weeks post-radiation, then contracted.

Assay used: immunoSEQ multiplex PCR; TCRdb lists only in-frame clones, some missing. Here the sample spans 100,000 to 150,000 clones, about 81% being singletons. V lost 3 bases, J lost 0 bases, and 12 bases lay in between. This CDR3 spans 15 amino acids. CDR1 is MNHNS, CDR2 SASEGT, per germline. Documented time point: blood 2 weeks post-SBRT. Specified treatment: 15 Gy SBRT to primary tumor, nephrectomy 4 weeks later. The patient's renal cell carcinoma had clear cell pathology. The sequenced sample was blood, obtained from a patient whose treatment included radiotherapy and nephrectomy. This TCR came from a man aged 50-60 years with renal cell carcinoma. The chain recombines TRBV6-1 with TRBJ2-7; perhaps D is TRBD1 or TRBD2 (5 bases each). CDR3 in DNA: TGTGCCAGCAGTGAGATCGGGGCCACCTCCTACGAGCAGTACTTC. As protein: CASSEIGATSYEQYF.